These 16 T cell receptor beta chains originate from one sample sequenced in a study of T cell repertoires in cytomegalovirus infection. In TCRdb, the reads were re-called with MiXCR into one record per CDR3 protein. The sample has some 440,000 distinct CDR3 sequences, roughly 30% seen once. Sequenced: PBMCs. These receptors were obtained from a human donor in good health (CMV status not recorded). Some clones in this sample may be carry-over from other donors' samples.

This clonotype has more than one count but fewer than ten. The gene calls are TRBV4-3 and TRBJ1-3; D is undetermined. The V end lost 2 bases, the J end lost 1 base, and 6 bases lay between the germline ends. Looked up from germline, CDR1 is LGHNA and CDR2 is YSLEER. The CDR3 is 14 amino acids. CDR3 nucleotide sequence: TGCGCCAGCAGCCAATATACGTCTGGAAACACCATATATTTT. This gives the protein CASSQYTSGNTIYF.

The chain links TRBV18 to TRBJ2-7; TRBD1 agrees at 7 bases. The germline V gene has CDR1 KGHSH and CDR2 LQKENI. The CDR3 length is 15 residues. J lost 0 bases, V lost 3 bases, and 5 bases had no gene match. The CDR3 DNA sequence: TGTGCCAGCTCACCGGTGGGGGACAGCTCCTACGAGCAGTACTTC. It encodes CASSPVGDSSYEQYF.

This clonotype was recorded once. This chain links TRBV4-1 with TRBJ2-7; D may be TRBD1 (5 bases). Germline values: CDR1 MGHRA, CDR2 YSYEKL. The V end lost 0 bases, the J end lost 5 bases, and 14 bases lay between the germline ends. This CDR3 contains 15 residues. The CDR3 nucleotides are TGCGCCAGCAGCCAAGAGAAGGCAGGGTTCGACGAGCAGTACTTC. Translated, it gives CASSQEKAGFDEQYF.

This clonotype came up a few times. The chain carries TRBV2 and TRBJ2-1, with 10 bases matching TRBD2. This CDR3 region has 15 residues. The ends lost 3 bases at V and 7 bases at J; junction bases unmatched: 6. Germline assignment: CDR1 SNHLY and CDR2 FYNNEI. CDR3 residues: CASSDSAGGLNEQFF. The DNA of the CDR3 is TGTGCCAGCAGTGACTCAGCGGGGGGGTTGAATGAGCAGTTCTTC.

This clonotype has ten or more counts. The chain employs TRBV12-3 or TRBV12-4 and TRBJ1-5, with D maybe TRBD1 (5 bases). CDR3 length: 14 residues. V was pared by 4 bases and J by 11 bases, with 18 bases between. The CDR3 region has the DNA TGTGCCAGCAGTTCGGGGGACGGCCCCCGGACCCAGCATTTT. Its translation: CASSSGDGPRTQHF.

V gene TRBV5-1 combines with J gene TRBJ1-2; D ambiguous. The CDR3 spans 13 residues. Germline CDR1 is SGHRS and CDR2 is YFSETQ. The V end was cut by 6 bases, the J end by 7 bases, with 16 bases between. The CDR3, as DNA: TGCGCCAGCATGGGATCCGCCTTGCGTGGCTACACCTTC. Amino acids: CASMGSALRGYTF.

In nucleotides, the CDR3 is TGCGCCAGCAGCCCAAGCCTTAGCGGGGGGGCCTCCGGGGAGCTGTTTTTT. Its translation is CASSPSLSGGASGELFF. The chain carries TRBV4-3 and TRBJ2-2, with TRBD2 identical over 11 bases. V lost 4 bases to trimming and J lost 6 bases; unmatched junction nucleotides: 10. The CDR3 runs to 17 residues. In germline, CDR1 is LGHNA, CDR2 YSLEER.

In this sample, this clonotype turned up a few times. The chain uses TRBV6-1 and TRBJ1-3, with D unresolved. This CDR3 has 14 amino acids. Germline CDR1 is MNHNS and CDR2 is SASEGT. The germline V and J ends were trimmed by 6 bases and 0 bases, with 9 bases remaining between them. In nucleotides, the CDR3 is TGTGCCAGCAGACCCGGACTCTCTGGAAACACCATATATTTT. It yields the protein CASRPGLSGNTIYF.

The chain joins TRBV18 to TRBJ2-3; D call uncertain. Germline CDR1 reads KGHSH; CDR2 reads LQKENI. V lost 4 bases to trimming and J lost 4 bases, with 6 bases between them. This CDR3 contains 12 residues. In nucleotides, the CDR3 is TGTGCCAGCTCACGGCACGCAGATACGCAGTATTTT. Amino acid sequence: CASSRHADTQYF. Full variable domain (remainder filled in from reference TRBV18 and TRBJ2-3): NAGVMQNPRHLVRRRGQEARLRCSPMKGHSHVYWYRQLPEEGLKFMVYLQKENIIDESGMPKERFSAEFPKEGPSILRIQQVVRGDSAAYFCASSRHADTQYFGPGTRLTVL.

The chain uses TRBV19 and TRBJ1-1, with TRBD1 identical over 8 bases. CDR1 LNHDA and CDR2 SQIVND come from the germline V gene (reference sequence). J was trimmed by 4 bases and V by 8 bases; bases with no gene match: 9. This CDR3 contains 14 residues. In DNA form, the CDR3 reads TGTGCCAGTTCTCGGACAGGGAAGAGCACTGAAGCTTTCTTT. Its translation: CASSRTGKSTEAFF.

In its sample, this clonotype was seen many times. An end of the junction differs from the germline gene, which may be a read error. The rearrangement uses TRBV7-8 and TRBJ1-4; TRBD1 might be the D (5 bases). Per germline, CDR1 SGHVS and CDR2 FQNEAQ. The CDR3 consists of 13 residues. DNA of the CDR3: TGTGCCAGCAGCTGGGGCCTCGCAGAAGGCTTGCACTTT. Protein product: CASSWGLAEGLHF.

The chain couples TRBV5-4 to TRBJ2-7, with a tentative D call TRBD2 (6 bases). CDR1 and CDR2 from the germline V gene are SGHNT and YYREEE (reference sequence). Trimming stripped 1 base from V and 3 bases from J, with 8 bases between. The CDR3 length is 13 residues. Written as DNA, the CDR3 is TGTGCCAGCAGCTTGCCGGGGGACTACGAGCAGTACTTC. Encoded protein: CASSLPGDYEQYF.

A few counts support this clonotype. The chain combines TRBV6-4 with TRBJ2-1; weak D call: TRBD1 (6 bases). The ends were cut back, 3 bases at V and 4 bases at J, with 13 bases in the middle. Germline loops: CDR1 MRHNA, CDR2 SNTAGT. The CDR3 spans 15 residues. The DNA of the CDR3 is TGTGCCAGCAGTGAGTCTAGCCAGGGGTACAATGAGCAGTTCTTC. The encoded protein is CASSESSQGYNEQFF.

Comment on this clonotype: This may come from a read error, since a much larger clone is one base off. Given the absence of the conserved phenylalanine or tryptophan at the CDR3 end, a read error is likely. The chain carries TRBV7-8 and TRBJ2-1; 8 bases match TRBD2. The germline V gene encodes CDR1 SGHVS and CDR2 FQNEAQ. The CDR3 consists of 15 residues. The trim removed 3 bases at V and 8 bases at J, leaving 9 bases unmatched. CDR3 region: CASSFGGGVGYEQFL. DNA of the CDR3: TGTGCCAGCAGCTTCGGGGGGGGGGTTGGATATGAGCAGTTCTTA.

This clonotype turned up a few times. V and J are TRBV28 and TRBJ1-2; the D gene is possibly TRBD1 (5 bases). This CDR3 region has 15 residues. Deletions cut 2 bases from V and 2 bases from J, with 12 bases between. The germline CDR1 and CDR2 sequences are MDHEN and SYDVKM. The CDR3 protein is CASSLQRTWNYGYTF. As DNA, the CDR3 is TGTGCCAGCAGTTTACAAAGGACATGGAACTATGGCTACACCTTC.

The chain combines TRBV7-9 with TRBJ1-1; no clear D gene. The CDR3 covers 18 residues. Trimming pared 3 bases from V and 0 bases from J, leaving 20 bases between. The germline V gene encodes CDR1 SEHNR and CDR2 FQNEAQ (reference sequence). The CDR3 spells CASSFPLSGGRMNTEAFF. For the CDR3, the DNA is TGTGCCAGCAGCTTCCCACTATCCGGAGGGAGAATGAACACTGAAGCTTTCTTT.